The rows below give T cell receptor beta chains drawn from one sample of a study of OX40 agonist ivuxolimab in advanced cancers. Only in-frame clones appear in the TCRdb table, and some are missing; sequencing was by immunoSEQ multiplex PCR. This sample carries around 25,000 clones, roughly 75% of them seen once, and the ten largest clones take around 1.4%. Sequenced here: CD4+ or CD8+ T cells sorted from blood, sampled in a trial of the OX40 agonist ivuxolimab. The receptors originated from an adult with an advanced solid tumor such as melanoma, head and neck, liver or kidney cancer. CDR3s include the opening cysteine and the closing phenylalanine or tryptophan. Fields, in order: D gene, J gene, clone size, V gene, CDR3 protein, CDR3 DNA. A D gene is named only where the DNA matches it firmly. Rows give clone size only sometimes, using once, few, many, or a class for an expanded clone.

d_gene: .
j_gene: TRBJ1-1
abundance: .
v_gene: TRBV7-9
CDR3aa: CASSLTGNTEAFF
CDR3nt: TGTGCCAGCAGCTTGACAGGGAACACTGAAGCTTTCTTT

d_gene: .
j_gene: TRBJ1-5
abundance: .
v_gene: TRBV6-4
CDR3aa: CASSDYTPNQPQHF
CDR3nt: TGTGCCAGCAGTGACTACACTCCCAATCAGCCCCAGCATTTT

d_gene: .
j_gene: TRBJ1-5
abundance: .
v_gene: TRBV7-2
CDR3aa: CASSPQRRGGAEPQHF
CDR3nt: TGTGCCAGCAGCCCCCAGCGAAGGGGAGGAGCAGAGCCCCAGCATTTT

d_gene: .
j_gene: TRBJ2-5
abundance: once
v_gene: TRBV7-2
CDR3aa: CASSSSPQETQYF
CDR3nt: TGTGCCAGCAGCTCATCACCCCAAGAGACCCAGTACTTC

d_gene: TRBD1
j_gene: TRBJ2-2
abundance: once
v_gene: TRBV28
CDR3aa: CASSLRGHTGELFF
CDR3nt: TGTGCCAGCAGTTTGAGGGGGCACACCGGGGAGCTGTTTTTT

d_gene: .
j_gene: TRBJ1-4
abundance: .
v_gene: TRBV4-3
CDR3aa: CASSQDVGLVGGEGEKLFF
CDR3nt: TGCGCCAGCAGCCAAGATGTTGGGCTTGTCGGGGGGGAGGGGGAAAAACTGTTTTTT

d_gene: TRBD1
j_gene: TRBJ1-1
abundance: .
v_gene: TRBV9
CDR3aa: CASSVRDRGLNTEAFF
CDR3nt: TGTGCCAGCAGCGTACGCGACAGGGGGTTAAACACTGAAGCTTTCTTT

d_gene: TRBD1
j_gene: TRBJ1-1
abundance: .
v_gene: TRBV5-1
CDR3aa: CASSLERGLENTEAFF
CDR3nt: TGCGCCAGCAGCTTGGAAAGGGGGCTAGAAAACACTGAAGCTTTCTTT

d_gene: .
j_gene: TRBJ2-7
abundance: once
v_gene: TRBV18
CDR3aa: CASSPPGNYEQYF
CDR3nt: TGTGCCAGCTCACCACCGGGTAACTACGAGCAGTACTTC

d_gene: .
j_gene: TRBJ1-6
abundance: .
v_gene: TRBV27
CDR3aa: CASSLVMVNSPLHF
CDR3nt: TGTGCCAGCAGTTTGGTGATGGTAAATTCACCCCTCCACTTT

d_gene: TRBD1
j_gene: TRBJ1-1
abundance: .
v_gene: TRBV9
CDR3aa: CASTPQGGRSATEAFF
CDR3nt: TGTGCCAGCACCCCGCAAGGGGGCCGGTCGGCCACTGAAGCTTTCTTT

d_gene: .
j_gene: TRBJ2-1
abundance: .
v_gene: TRBV9
CDR3aa: CASSVSGSNVGEQFF
CDR3nt: TGTGCCAGCAGCGTTAGCGGATCCAACGTAGGTGAGCAGTTCTTC

d_gene: .
j_gene: TRBJ1-2
abundance: once
v_gene: TRBV4-2
CDR3aa: CASSQGLQGYYGYTF
CDR3nt: TGTGCCAGCAGCCAAGGGCTACAGGGTTACTATGGCTACACCTTC

d_gene: TRBD1
j_gene: TRBJ2-5
abundance: .
v_gene: TRBV18
CDR3aa: CASSQGAVQETQYF
CDR3nt: TGTGCCAGCTCACAGGGGGCAGTCCAAGAGACCCAGTACTTC

d_gene: .
j_gene: TRBJ1-6
abundance: few
v_gene: TRBV7-9
CDR3aa: CASRRTENSPLHF
CDR3nt: TGTGCCAGCAGGAGGACTGAGAATTCACCCCTCCACTTT

d_gene: .
j_gene: TRBJ1-2
abundance: .
v_gene: TRBV6-6
CDR3aa: CASSYTGRDYGYTF
CDR3nt: TGTGCCAGCAGTTACACAGGGAGGGACTATGGCTACACCTTC

d_gene: TRBD2
j_gene: TRBJ2-3
abundance: .
v_gene: TRBV4-3
CDR3aa: CASSQDTGLAGADTQYF
CDR3nt: TGCGCCAGCAGCCAAGATACGGGACTAGCGGGGGCAGATACGCAGTATTTT

d_gene: TRBD1
j_gene: TRBJ2-5
abundance: .
v_gene: TRBV28
CDR3aa: CASSLGQGGETQYF
CDR3nt: TGTGCCAGCAGTCTAGGACAGGGTGGGGAGACCCAGTACTTC

d_gene: .
j_gene: TRBJ2-5
abundance: once
v_gene: TRBV6-6
CDR3aa: CASSYSMGRGETQYF
CDR3nt: TGTGCCAGCAGTTACTCGATGGGTCGCGGAGAGACCCAGTACTTC

d_gene: .
j_gene: TRBJ2-3
abundance: .
v_gene: TRBV11-2
CDR3aa: CASSVTGGGTDTQYF
CDR3nt: TGTGCCAGCAGTGTAACGGGGGGCGGCACAGATACGCAGTATTTT

d_gene: .
j_gene: TRBJ1-5
abundance: once
v_gene: TRBV9
CDR3aa: CASSVGGSQPQHF
CDR3nt: TGTGCCAGCAGCGTAGGGGGGTCCCAGCCCCAGCATTTT

d_gene: .
j_gene: TRBJ2-7
abundance: .
v_gene: TRBV7-2
CDR3aa: CASSLQYEQYF
CDR3nt: TGTGCCAGCAGCTTACAATACGAGCAGTACTTC

d_gene: .
j_gene: TRBJ2-7
abundance: .
v_gene: TRBV9
CDR3aa: CASSVGENRVYEQYF
CDR3nt: TGTGCCAGCAGCGTTGGGGAAAACAGGGTGTACGAGCAGTACTTC

d_gene: .
j_gene: TRBJ1-2
abundance: .
v_gene: TRBV6-6
CDR3aa: CASSPGLGYTF
CDR3nt: TGTGCCAGCAGCCCGGGGCTCGGCTACACCTTC

d_gene: TRBD1
j_gene: TRBJ2-1
abundance: medium-sized
v_gene: TRBV19
CDR3aa: CASSRQGNEQFF
CDR3nt: TGTGCCAGTAGCCGACAGGGTAATGAGCAGTTCTTC

d_gene: TRBD1
j_gene: TRBJ1-5
abundance: .
v_gene: TRBV19
CDR3aa: CASSDWDRGQPQHF
CDR3nt: TGTGCCAGTAGTGACTGGGACAGGGGACAGCCCCAGCATTTT

d_gene: TRBD1
j_gene: TRBJ2-2
abundance: .
v_gene: TRBV25-1
CDR3aa: CASSADRGRIGELFF
CDR3nt: TGTGCCAGCAGTGCGGACAGGGGGCGGATCGGGGAGCTGTTTTTT